The clone carrying this T cell receptor (beta chain) was observed at least ten times. Its specificity is unknown. These data originate in a study of identical twins. Whole-study findings and limits: Part of the zero-insertion signal could reflect confounding by invariant MAIT and iNKT cells. The authors drew conclusions from cross-sectional statistical analysis rather than following the same donors. High-abundance cord blood beta clonotypes had fewer insertions; memory repertoires showed none.

Unique molecular identifiers were present on the cDNA, which also gained a universal primer site by template switching. TCRdb reprocessed the 5' RACE reads with MiXCR, giving one entry per CDR3 protein. This sample yields a few hundred thousand distinct CDR3 sequences, of which less than 20% are seen a single time; around 12% belongs to the top ten. This CDR3 region has 14 residues. Germline V gene sequence: CDR1 DFQATT, CDR2 SNEGSKA (reference sequence). Trimming removed 6 bases from V and 8 bases from J, with 22 bases in between. Sequencing used naive T cells sorted from blood. This sequence originates from a middle-aged man in good health. This chain uses TRBV20-1 with TRBJ1-1; D may be TRBD1 (5 bases). The CDR3 is CSAPILGTGAEAFF. The CDR3, as DNA: TGCAGTGCACCTATCTTAGGGACCGGGGCCGAAGCTTTCTTT.